A single sample is the source of the 24 T cell receptor beta chains below, sequenced in a study of T cell responses to AZD1222 COVID-19 vaccine. Clones were sequenced by immunoSEQ multiplex PCR, and TCRdb holds only the in-frame ones, with some missing. The sample has 70,000 to 90,000 clones; 78% are singletons. The source was peripheral blood, collected on day 0 of AZD1222 vaccination. The receptors were gathered from an adult in good health.

V usage is TRBV20-1 and J usage is TRBJ1-1, with no clear D. Trimming pared 3 bases from V and 1 base from J, leaving 15 bases between. In germline, CDR1 is DFQATT, CDR2 SNEGSKA (reference sequence). The CDR3 totals 15 residues. The CDR3 region is CSASRGRRQNTEAFF. The DNA for the CDR3 is TGCAGTGCTAGTAGAGGGCGCAGGCAGAACACTGAAGCTTTCTTT.

The V call is TRBV10-1, the J call TRBJ1-1; 7 nucleotides agree with TRBD1. This CDR3 has 14 amino acids. Trimming removed 4 bases from V and 4 bases from J; junction bases left unmatched: 6. The germline CDR1 and CDR2 sequences are WNHNN and SYGVQD (reference sequence). CDR3 amino acids: CASSGDRVTTEAFF. Here the CDR3 DNA reads TGCGCCAGCAGTGGTGACAGGGTGACCACTGAAGCTTTCTTT.

V is TRBV3-1 (or the pseudogene TRBV3-2) and J is TRBJ1-6; weak D call: TRBD1 (5 bases). From germline, CDR1 is LGHDT and CDR2 YNNKEL (reference sequence). The V gene lost 1 base and the J gene lost 0 bases, with 10 bases spanning the gap. This CDR3 is built from 17 residues. CDR3 region: CASSQVQGSSYNSPLHF. CDR3 in DNA: TGTGCCAGCAGCCAAGTTCAGGGTAGCTCCTATAATTCACCCCTCCACTTT.

The CDR3 DNA is TGTGCCAGCAGCCAAGAAGAAGAGCGCCTTTACAATGAGCAGTTCTTC. It specifies CASSQEEERLYNEQFF. The chain uses TRBV14 and TRBJ2-1; D uncertain. The CDR3 loop spans 16 amino acids. The V end lost 0 bases, the J end lost 4 bases, and 13 bases lay between the germline ends. Germline V CDR1 and CDR2: SGHDN, FVKESK.

V gene TRBV12-3 or TRBV12-4 combines with J gene TRBJ1-5; 8 bases line up with TRBD1. This CDR3 has 13 residues. With 3 bases clipped from V and 5 bases from J, the junction kept 0 bases outside the gene matches. The CDR3 loop reads CASSLGQDQPQHF. The CDR3 coding sequence is TGTGCCAGCAGTTTGGGACAGGATCAGCCCCAGCATTTT.

The chain has TRBV5-1 and TRBJ1-1; D gene unclear. Germline CDR1 reads SGHRS; CDR2 reads YFSETQ. The CDR3 extends over 14 amino acids. The V end lost 0 bases, the J end lost 1 base, and 7 bases lay between the germline ends. The CDR3 DNA follows: TGCGCCAGCAGCTTGGAAGGCCAGAACACTGAAGCTTTCTTT. It is translated as CASSLEGQNTEAFF. Complete variable domain (other parts from reference TRBV5-1 and TRBJ1-1): KAGVTQTPRYLIKTRGQQVTLSCSPISGHRSVSWYQQTPGQGLQFLFEYFSETQRNKGNFPGRFSGRQFSNSRSEMNVSTLELGDSALYLCASSLEGQNTEAFFGQGTRLTVV.

The chain combines TRBV5-1 with TRBJ1-4, with TRBD1 matching 7 bases. V lost 2 bases to trimming and J lost 3 bases; unmatched junction nucleotides: 4. Germline V gene data show CDR1 as SGHRS and CDR2 as YFSETQ. CDR3 size: 15 residues. CDR3 protein: CASSLDRAANEKLFF. The CDR3 DNA sequence: TGCGCCAGCAGCTTAGACAGGGCGGCTAATGAAAAACTGTTTTTT.

The chain links TRBV5-1 to TRBJ2-3; D ambiguous. The CDR3 has 16 residues. The germline V gene has CDR1 SGHRS and CDR2 YFSETQ. Deletions cut 0 bases from V and 3 bases from J, with 14 bases between. The CDR3 sequence: CASSLGDVGYTDTQYF. CDR3 DNA sequence: TGCGCCAGCAGCTTGGGTGACGTCGGTTATACAGATACGCAGTATTTT.

This sequence joins TRBV12-5 and TRBJ2-1; 8 bases align to TRBD1. V dropped 0 bases and J dropped 3; count of bases not matched to a gene: 4. This CDR3 has 16 residues. Germline V lookup: CDR1 LGHNT, CDR2 FRNRAP. CDR3 sequence: CASGLVLDRGYNEQFF. The CDR3 DNA follows: TGTGCTAGTGGTTTGGTATTAGACAGGGGCTACAATGAGCAGTTCTTC. Full variable domain (rest looked up from reference TRBV12-5 and TRBJ2-1): DARVTQTPRHKVTEMGQEVTMRCQPILGHNTVFWYRQTMMQGLELLAYFRNRAPLDDSGMPKDRFSAEMPDATLATLKIQPSEPRDSAVYFCASGLVLDRGYNEQFFGPGTRLTVL.

The rearrangement uses TRBV4-2 and TRBJ2-2, with 9 nucleotides matching TRBD2. The CDR3 covers 21 residues. From germline, CDR1 is LGHNA and CDR2 YNFKEQ. With 4 bases clipped from V and 1 base from J, the junction kept 19 bases outside the gene matches. This CDR3 reads CASSRQDGGGASGMNTGELFF. The DNA for the CDR3 is TGTGCCAGCAGCCGGCAGGACGGTGGTGGGGCTAGCGGGATGAACACCGGGGAGCTGTTTTTT.

This clone was counted a single time. The chain employs TRBV18 and TRBJ1-1, with TRBD1 as a possible D gene (6 bases). V dropped 3 bases and J dropped 1 base, with 12 bases sitting between them. This CDR3 is built from 15 residues. Germline CDR1 and CDR2: KGHSH and LQKENI. The CDR3 DNA is TGTGCCAGCTCACCTTCGGGACACCCGAACACTGAAGCTTTCTTT. It is translated as CASSPSGHPNTEAFF.

The CDR3 is CASSVEWGLKGNTIYF. The CDR3 DNA follows: TGTGCCAGCAGTGTCGAGTGGGGGCTGAAGGGAAACACCATATATTTT. This rearrangement joins TRBV6-1 to TRBJ1-3; D perhaps matches TRBD1 (6 bases). This CDR3 region has 16 residues. CDR1 and CDR2 (germline): MNHNS, SASEGT. V lost 4 bases and J lost 4, with 17 bases in between.

The chain combines TRBV7-2 with TRBJ2-3, with TRBD1 matching 7 bases. The V gene end was trimmed by 5 bases and the J gene end by 7 bases; junction bases not matched to a gene: 15. The CDR3 is made up of 16 amino acids. Per the germline V gene, CDR1 is SGHTA and CDR2 is FQGNSA. The CDR3 sequence is CASSPAPQGPPYTQYF. The CDR3 nucleotides read TGTGCCAGCAGCCCAGCCCCACAGGGGCCCCCCTATACGCAGTATTTT. Variable domain in full (rest from reference TRBV7-2 and TRBJ2-3): GAGVSQSPSNKVTEKGKDVELRCDPISGHTALYWYRQSLGQGLEFLIYFQGNSAPDKSGLPSDRFSAERTGGSVSTLTIQRTQQEDSAVYLCASSPAPQGPPYTQYFGPGTRLTVL.

The chain is built from TRBV11-2 and TRBJ2-5; weak D call: TRBD2 (5 bases). The CDR3 runs 13 residues. Germline V CDR1 and CDR2: SGHAT, FQNNGV. V was pared by 1 base and J by 5 bases, with 8 bases between. The CDR3 sequence: CASSLGGYETQYF. As DNA, the CDR3 is TGTGCCAGCAGCTTAGGAGGGTACGAGACCCAGTACTTC.

Notes on this clone: An end of the junction does not agree with germline; a read error may underlie this. J is TRBJ1-1 and V is TRBV14; D not resolved. Germline values: CDR1 SGHDN, CDR2 FVKESK. The CDR3 runs 12 residues. This CDR3 is CASSQDNLKQFF. In DNA, the CDR3 is TGTGCCAGCAGCCAAGATAACCTAAAACAGTTTTTT.

This clone has just a few counts. J is TRBJ2-3 and V is TRBV5-4, with 16 bases that match TRBD2. Germline loops: CDR1 SGHNT, CDR2 YYREEE (reference sequence). The CDR3 covers 18 residues. With V trimmed by 2 bases and J by 2 bases, 5 bases remained unmatched. CDR3 coding DNA: TGTGCCAGCAGCTTCGGGACTAGCGGGAGGGCCGTCACAGATACGCAGTATTTT. Its protein is CASSFGTSGRAVTDTQYF.

V and J are TRBV7-4 and TRBJ1-1, with 12 nucleotides matching TRBD1. After removal of 5 bases from V and 0 bases from J, the junction contained 13 bases not matched to a gene. The CDR3 has 19 amino acids. CDR1 and CDR2 (germline): SGHVT, SQSDAQ. The CDR3 region has the DNA TGTGCCAGCAGCCAGGGACAGGGGGCTTTTGTACCGTTGAACACTGAAGCTTTCTTT. Translation gives CASSQGQGAFVPLNTEAFF.

The sample holds a few counts of this clone. The chain recombines TRBV24-1 with TRBJ2-3; D might be TRBD2 (5 bases). Germline CDR1 KGHDR, CDR2 SFDVKD. The germline V and J ends were trimmed by 10 bases and 0 bases, with 16 bases remaining between them. This CDR3 region has 15 residues. This chain's CDR3 is CATSRGIGSTDTQYF. In DNA, the CDR3 is TGTGCCACTTCTCGGGGAATTGGAAGCACAGATACGCAGTATTTT.

This rearrangement joins TRBV4-1 to TRBJ2-1; 10 nucleotides line up with TRBD2. CDR3 size: 17 residues. Germline values: CDR1 MGHRA, CDR2 YSYEKL. V dropped 5 bases and J dropped 3; count of bases not matched to a gene: 10. The CDR3 reads CASSVLAGGSGYNEQFF. CDR3 sequence (DNA): TGCGCCAGCAGCGTTTTAGCGGGAGGATCCGGCTACAATGAGCAGTTCTTC.

This rearrangement joins TRBV10-1 to TRBJ2-7, with no clear D. The CDR3 sequence is 14 residues long. V gave up 2 bases and J gave up 2 bases, with 10 bases separating them. CDR1 WNHNN and CDR2 SYGVQD come from the germline V gene (reference sequence). CDR3 sequence (DNA): TGCGCCAGCAGTGAGCGGCTCCCCCCCTACGAGCAGTACTTC. This encodes CASSERLPPYEQYF.

The J gene is TRBJ1-1, the V gene TRBV18, with unresolved D. The CDR3 sequence is 14 residues long. Germline V gives CDR1 KGHSH, CDR2 LQKENI. The V gene lost 3 bases and the J gene lost 2 bases, with 10 bases spanning the gap. DNA of the CDR3: TGTGCCAGCTCACCCGTCGAGACAAACACTGAAGCTTTCTTT. As protein: CASSPVETNTEAFF.

The chain employs TRBV14 and TRBJ2-5; 9 nucleotides align to TRBD2. Germline V CDR1 and CDR2: SGHDN, FVKESK. The V segment lost 4 bases and the J segment 5 bases; nucleotides outside the gene matches: 8. This CDR3 spans 15 amino acids. The CDR3 is CASSPRVAGEETQYF. CDR3 coding DNA: TGTGCCAGCAGCCCAAGAGTAGCGGGAGAGGAGACCCAGTACTTC.

The V and J genes are TRBV6-7 and TRBJ1-2; 9 nucleotides align to TRBD1. TRBV6-7 has ORF status, its function being uncertain. The CDR3 spans 13 residues. Trimming at V came to 2 bases and at J to 8 bases, leaving 3 bases not matched to a gene. CDR3 sequence: CASSYMDRGGYTF. CDR3 coding DNA: TGTGCCAGCAGTTACATGGACAGGGGAGGCTACACCTTC.

In its sample, this clone was seen once. The chain uses TRBV5-4 and TRBJ2-6, with 7 bases aligning to TRBD2. The length of the CDR3 is 18 residues. Trimming took 6 bases from V and 0 from J; bases not matched to a gene: 12. Germline loops: CDR1 SGHNT, CDR2 YYREEE (reference sequence). The CDR3: CASTSHRGESSGANVLTF. The CDR3 DNA sequence: TGTGCCAGCACCTCTCATCGGGGGGAATCCTCTGGGGCCAACGTCCTGACTTTC.